The rows below give T cell receptor beta chains drawn from one sample of a study of cytomegalovirus exposure and HLA in healthy donors. Produced via immunoSEQ multiplex PCR; TCRdb's table is partial and in-frame only. The data hold about 140,000 clones, with around four fifths observed a single time. The specimen sequenced was PBMCs. The receptors here all came from a middle-aged woman in good health and CMV-seronegative. CDR3s include the opening cysteine and the closing phenylalanine or tryptophan. The D gene is left open where the match is weak. The size of a clone is reported for some rows only, either as once, few or many, or as a class for expanded clones.

clone size: -
J gene: TRBJ1-5
V gene: TRBV10-3
D gene: -
CDR3 DNA: TGTGCCATCGGGGCGGAATATAGCAATCAGCCCCAGCATTTT
CDR3 protein: CAIGAEYSNQPQHF

clone size: -
J gene: TRBJ2-7
V gene: TRBV7-2
D gene: TRBD2
CDR3 DNA: TGTGCCAGCAGCCCAAGGAGCGGGGGGCCCTACGAGCAGTACTTC
CDR3 protein: CASSPRSGGPYEQYF

clone size: -
J gene: TRBJ2-7
V gene: TRBV7-6
D gene: TRBD1
CDR3 DNA: TGTGCCAGCAGCTTACGACAGGGCGTCGAATACGAGCAGTACTTC
CDR3 protein: CASSLRQGVEYEQYF

clone size: -
J gene: TRBJ1-4
V gene: TRBV18
D gene: -
CDR3 DNA: TGTGCCAGCTCACTCCGGACAGTGGAAAAACTGTTTTTT
CDR3 protein: CASSLRTVEKLFF

clone size: -
J gene: TRBJ2-1
V gene: TRBV7-9
D gene: TRBD2
CDR3 DNA: TGTTCCAGCAGCCGACCTCCAGGGCGGGAGAGGTACAATGAGCAGTTCTTC
CDR3 protein: CSSSRPPGRERYNEQFF

clone size: -
J gene: TRBJ1-4
V gene: TRBV5-6
D gene: -
CDR3 DNA: TGTGCCAGCAGCCAGACAGGCTCGAGGACTAATGAAAAACTGTTTTTT
CDR3 protein: CASSQTGSRTNEKLFF

clone size: -
J gene: TRBJ2-1
V gene: TRBV19
D gene: TRBD2
CDR3 DNA: TGTGCCAGTAGAACTAGCGGGAAAAGGGCCAATGAGCAGTTCTTC
CDR3 protein: CASRTSGKRANEQFF

clone size: -
J gene: TRBJ1-1
V gene: TRBV7-6
D gene: -
CDR3 DNA: TGTGCCAGCAGATACGGAGGGAGCACTGAAGCTTTCTTT
CDR3 protein: CASRYGGSTEAFF

clone size: once
J gene: TRBJ2-7
V gene: TRBV6-5
D gene: -
CDR3 DNA: TGTGCCAGCAGTTACTCGGGGCTCCTGACCTACGAGCAGTACTTC
CDR3 protein: CASSYSGLLTYEQYF

clone size: -
J gene: TRBJ1-5
V gene: TRBV6-1
D gene: -
CDR3 DNA: TGTGCCAGCAGTGAAGTGGGCAGTTCCAATCAGCCCCAGCATTTT
CDR3 protein: CASSEVGSSNQPQHF

clone size: -
J gene: TRBJ2-7
V gene: TRBV19
D gene: -
CDR3 DNA: TGTGCCAGTAGTATCCTGACAGGCTACGAGCAGTACTTC
CDR3 protein: CASSILTGYEQYF

clone size: -
J gene: TRBJ2-2
V gene: TRBV10-3
D gene: TRBD1
CDR3 DNA: TGTGCCATTCGGACAGGCCCGAACACCGGGGAGCTGTTTTTT
CDR3 protein: CAIRTGPNTGELFF

clone size: -
J gene: TRBJ1-2
V gene: TRBV4-2
D gene: -
CDR3 DNA: TGTGCCAGCAGCCAAGTAAGTGGGCTAGCCGAAGCGGGCTACACCTTC
CDR3 protein: CASSQVSGLAEAGYTF

clone size: few
J gene: TRBJ2-1
V gene: TRBV5-6
D gene: -
CDR3 DNA: TGTGCCAGCAGCTCACAGGGTTGGGACAATGAGCAGTTCTTC
CDR3 protein: CASSSQGWDNEQFF

clone size: -
J gene: TRBJ1-2
V gene: TRBV5-1
D gene: TRBD1
CDR3 DNA: TGCGCCAGCACCTTGGACAGGTCGGCTTATGGCTACACCTTC
CDR3 protein: CASTLDRSAYGYTF

clone size: -
J gene: TRBJ2-6
V gene: TRBV18
D gene: TRBD1
CDR3 DNA: TGTGCCAGCTCACTCCAGACAGGGGCTCCTGGGGCCAACGTCCTGACTTTC
CDR3 protein: CASSLQTGAPGANVLTF

clone size: -
J gene: TRBJ1-6
V gene: TRBV5-8
D gene: -
CDR3 DNA: TGTGCCAGCAGCTTCAACAGCTCCTATAATTCACCCCTCCACTTT
CDR3 protein: CASSFNSSYNSPLHF

clone size: -
J gene: TRBJ2-7
V gene: TRBV9
D gene: TRBD1
CDR3 DNA: TGTGCCAGCAGCGTCCGGACAGGGATCTCCGAGCAGTACTTC
CDR3 protein: CASSVRTGISEQYF

clone size: -
J gene: TRBJ2-2
V gene: TRBV5-1
D gene: -
CDR3 DNA: TGCGCCAGCAGCTTCGCCGGGACTGCGGGCACCGGGGAGCTGTTTTTT
CDR3 protein: CASSFAGTAGTGELFF

clone size: -
J gene: TRBJ1-1
V gene: TRBV7-9
D gene: -
CDR3 DNA: TGTGCCAGCAGCCGACAGGACACTGAAGCTTTCTTT
CDR3 protein: CASSRQDTEAFF

clone size: few
J gene: TRBJ2-7
V gene: TRBV6-5
D gene: TRBD2
CDR3 DNA: TGTGCCAGCAGTTACCGGGGCGGGAGGATGGACGAGCAGTACTTC
CDR3 protein: CASSYRGGRMDEQYF

clone size: -
J gene: TRBJ1-3
V gene: TRBV30
D gene: -
CDR3 DNA: TGTGCCTGGAGCAGGACTGTTGGAAACACCATATATTTT
CDR3 protein: CAWSRTVGNTIYF

clone size: -
J gene: TRBJ2-7
V gene: TRBV2
D gene: TRBD1
CDR3 DNA: TGTGCCAGCAGGGGACAGGGGCCATACGAGCAGTACTTC
CDR3 protein: CASRGQGPYEQYF

clone size: -
J gene: TRBJ2-2
V gene: TRBV11-2
D gene: TRBD2
CDR3 DNA: TGTGCCAGCAGCCGACCCGGTGTAGGAGCGGGGGTTAACACCGGGGAGCTGTTTTTT
CDR3 protein: CASSRPGVGAGVNTGELFF

clone size: -
J gene: TRBJ2-3
V gene: TRBV29-1
D gene: -
CDR3 DNA: TGCAGCGTACTAGCCGACACAGATACGCAGTATTTT
CDR3 protein: CSVLADTDTQYF

clone size: once
J gene: TRBJ1-2
V gene: TRBV13
D gene: TRBD1
CDR3 DNA: TGTGCCAGCAGCTCTGGGACAGGGATCTATGGCTACACCTTC
CDR3 protein: CASSSGTGIYGYTF

clone size: -
J gene: TRBJ2-7
V gene: TRBV6-5
D gene: -
CDR3 DNA: TGTGCCAGCACCCCACAACAGGGATACTACGAGCAGTACTTC
CDR3 protein: CASTPQQGYYEQYF